These 21 T cell receptor beta chains were sequenced from one sample in a study of synovial regulatory T cells in juvenile arthritis. The assay was immunoSEQ multiplex PCR, and TCRdb's table has in-frame clones only and misses some. This repertoire comprises about 9,700 clones; its ten largest clones make up 0.55% to 0.75%. The sample consisted of Treg cells from blood. Sample subset: remaining (HLA-DR-negative) circulating blood Treg cells. These receptors were collected from a donor aged 2-29 years with juvenile idiopathic arthritis.

The genes are TRBV6-5 and TRBJ2-7. Germline CDR1 reads MNHEY; CDR2 reads SVGAGI. The CDR3 consists of 15 residues. There is no recorded DNA. The CDR3 spells CASSYAFLGSYEQYF.

This chain uses TRBV9 with TRBJ2-3; with no DNA, the TCRdb D assignment of TRBD2 cannot be verified. The CDR3 contains 16 residues. No DNA is given. Germline CDR1 SGDLS, CDR2 YYNGEE. CDR3 protein: CASSVESDFLTDTQYF.

This chain uses TRBV29-1 with TRBJ2-2; there is no DNA to check the TCRdb D call of TRBD1. The CDR3 sequence is 12 residues long. No DNA accompanies this entry. Germline V gives CDR1 SQVTM, CDR2 ANQGSEA. Here the CDR3 reads CGGRKGTGELFF.

CDR3 amino acids: CASSYLAGRFNYGYTF. This rearrangement joins TRBV6-5 to TRBJ1-2; the TCRdb D gene call, TRBD1, has no DNA to confirm it. CDR3 size: 16 residues. DNA for this receptor is not on file. CDR1 and CDR2 (germline): MNHEY, SVGAGI.

This chain's CDR3 is CASSQMTGAGSSSYNSPLHF. V and J are TRBV4-1 and TRBJ1-6. The germline V gene has CDR1 MGHRA and CDR2 YSYEKL. The CDR3 loop spans 20 amino acids. The DNA sequence is not available.

The chain combines TRBV10-3 with TRBJ2-1; TCRdb lists TRBD1, though no DNA is available to test this call. The germline V gene encodes CDR1 ENHRY and CDR2 SYGVKD. CDR3 size: 11 residues. Only the protein is available. The CDR3 sequence: CAISLGDEQFF.

The V gene is TRBV19, the J gene TRBJ2-7. The CDR3 has 14 residues. No DNA accompanies this entry. Germline assignment: CDR1 LNHDA and CDR2 SQIVND (reference sequence). CDR3: CASSISVATYEQYF.

This chain links TRBV18 with TRBJ2-7; without DNA, the TCRdb call of TRBD1 cannot be checked. The length of the CDR3 is 18 residues. There is no recorded DNA. The germline CDR1 and CDR2 sequences are KGHSH and LQKENI. CDR3 loop: CASSRGQGDSSLRYEQYF.

This sequence joins TRBV10-3 and TRBJ2-7. This CDR3 spans 12 amino acids. This entry has no DNA. CDR1 and CDR2 from the germline V gene are ENHRY and SYGVKD. This CDR3 is CAISENDYEQYF.

V usage is TRBV5-1 and J usage is TRBJ1-1; TCRdb's D gene call, TRBD1, goes unchecked for lack of DNA. The CDR3 sequence is 18 residues long. DNA is not recorded here. Germline V gene lookup returns CDR1 SGHRS and CDR2 YFSETQ. CDR3 residues: CASSYSPPSDRINTEAFF.

The chain couples TRBV6-5 to TRBJ2-3; no DNA is available, so the TRBD1 call from TCRdb remains unchecked. From germline, CDR1 is MNHEY and CDR2 SVGAGI. The CDR3 is 14 residues long. No DNA is listed. CDR3 residues: CASSYSRSTDTQYF.

The V and J genes are TRBV6-4 and TRBJ1-3. The length of the CDR3 is 16 residues. This entry has no DNA. In germline, CDR1 is MRHNA, CDR2 SNTAGT. CDR3 loop: CASSDRSGRSGNTIYF.

The rearrangement links TRBV9 to TRBJ2-1. The CDR3 runs to 15 residues. DNA for this receptor is not on file. CDR1 and CDR2 from the germline V gene are SGDLS and YYNGEE. CDR3 residues: CASTQGPSTSNEQFF.

The J gene is TRBJ1-1, the V gene TRBV11-2; TCRdb calls TRBD1, which cannot be checked without DNA. From germline, CDR1 is SGHAT and CDR2 FQNNGV. The CDR3 extends over 15 amino acids. DNA was not recorded. Here the CDR3 reads CASSFRQGSVTEAFF. The variable domain in full, completed from reference TRBV11-2 and TRBJ1-1, reads EAGVAQSPRYKIIEKRQSVAFWCNPISGHATLYWYQQILGQGPKLLIQFQNNGVVDDSQLPKDRFSAERLKGVDSTLKIQPAKLEDSAVYLCASSFRQGSVTEAFFGQGTRLTVV.

The genes are TRBV10-3 and TRBJ1-6; as DNA is missing, the TRBD1 call by TCRdb cannot be tested. This CDR3 contains 15 residues. No DNA sequence is on record. CDR1 ENHRY and CDR2 SYGVKD come from the germline V gene. The chain's CDR3 is CAISGTTGGASPLHF.

The rearrangement joins TRBV13 to TRBJ2-3; TCRdb gives TRBD2 as the D gene, but with no DNA this cannot be confirmed. The germline CDR1 and CDR2 sequences are PRHDT and FYEKMQ (reference sequence). There are 7 residues in the CDR3. Only the protein sequence is given. CDR3 amino acids: CASSEEF.

CDR3: CASSGKTGYNEQFF. V and J are TRBV10-1 and TRBJ2-1; as DNA is missing, the TRBD1 call by TCRdb cannot be tested. Germline-derived CDR1 and CDR2 are WNHNN and SYGVQD (reference sequence). This CDR3 has 14 residues. This entry has no DNA.

V gene TRBV7-9 combines with J gene TRBJ2-7; TCRdb lists TRBD2, though no DNA is available to test this call. This CDR3 spans 15 amino acids. No DNA sequence is on record. The germline CDR1 and CDR2 sequences are SEHNR and FQNEAQ (reference sequence). The CDR3 region is CASSLGLAGIDEQYF.

The genes are TRBV30 and TRBJ1-2; the TRBD1 assignment by TCRdb is unverifiable without DNA. Germline CDR1 reads GTSNPN; CDR2 reads SVGIG (reference sequence). This CDR3 region has 15 residues. The entry carries no DNA sequence. The CDR3 region is CAWYSRDRGLYGYTF.

V gene TRBV7-9 combines with J gene TRBJ2-1; TCRdb's D call of TRBD2 is untestable without DNA. CDR3 length equals 16 residues. No DNA appears here. The germline gives CDR1 SEHNR, CDR2 FQNEAQ (reference sequence). CDR3: CASSSRLAGAYNEQFF.

The rearrangement uses TRBV20-1 and TRBJ2-1. Germline values: CDR1 DFQATT, CDR2 SNEGSKA (reference sequence). This CDR3 spans 11 amino acids. This entry has no DNA. The CDR3 is CSVPRYNEQFF.